This entry describes one T cell receptor beta chain. Antigen specificity is unknown. TCRdb re-called the 5' RACE reads; every CDR3 protein appears as one record, without DNA. Its table records fewer than 200,000 distinct CDR3 sequences. This CDR3 region has 15 residues. Germline CDR1 MDHEN, CDR2 SYDVKM. The source of the sample is a study of monozygotic twins with inflammatory bowel disease. Study-level findings and limits: Varied immunosuppressive treatments among patients may have increased repertoire variability.

This TCR was sampled from a human donor with ulcerative colitis or Crohn's disease, or a healthy co-twin of an affected twin (not recorded which). The chain uses TRBV28 and TRBJ1-3. Sequencing was performed on blood. This CDR3 reads CASRLRIVSGNTIYF.